This TCR beta chain came from a study of early T cells in non-severe SARS-CoV-2 infection. Study-wide background: The input, bulk RNA from unsorted whole blood, was sequenced, and chains were unpaired.

This clonotype was detected many times. The CDR3 spans 14 residues. Germline V gene lookup returns CDR1 MDHEN and CDR2 SYDVKM. V gave up 2 bases and J gave up 4 bases, with 12 bases separating them. Each CDR3 protein is one row after TCRdb ran MiXCR on the 5' RACE reads. The sample holds more than 30,000 distinct CDR3 sequences, around 6.1% seen once. This clonotype was sampled from an adult who was a healthcare worker with PCR-confirmed SARS-CoV-2 infection or an uninfected control (not recorded which). The chain couples TRBV28 to TRBJ2-7; D is uncertain. Sequenced: whole blood. In nucleotides, the CDR3 is TGTGCCAGCAGTTTAAGTATGGGCTCTTACGAGCAGTACTTC. Translation: CASSLSMGSYEQYF.